This T cell receptor beta chain was recorded in a study of T cell repertoires in cytomegalovirus infection. For the study at large: Recently identified HLA-C-restricted CMV epitopes were among the peptides used. TCR beta signatures that were public indicated CMV infection and matching HLA type. Study findings and constraints: HLA-C-restricted CMV clonotypes gave the most frequent clonotype in two of eight donors. Individuals carrying CMV plus the relevant HLA were identified by cumulative frequency of public TCR beta families.

TCRdb re-called the reads with MiXCR, one entry per CDR3 protein. The sample has approximately 600,000 distinct CDR3 sequences, approximately 40% seen once. From germline, CDR1 is SGHAT and CDR2 FQNNGV. The CDR3 is 17 amino acids. V lost 4 bases, J lost 8 bases, and 25 bases lay in between. Details on this clonotype: Its cognate antigen is unknown.

The TCR comes from a human donor in good health (CMV status not recorded). Some clones in this sample may be carry-over from other donors' samples. The sequencing here drew on cultured PBMCs, taken from culture after CMV antigen stimulation. V gene TRBV11-2 combines with J gene TRBJ2-3; TRBD1 or TRBD2 may be the D gene (5 bases each). Here the CDR3 DNA reads TGTGCCAGCAGCTCAACGGGACCGGGCCACCAACGCGGTACGCAGTATTTT. This translates into CASSSTGPGHQRGTQYF. The full variable domain, with the rest looked up from reference TRBV11-2 and TRBJ2-3, is EAGVAQSPRYKIIEKRQSVAFWCNPISGHATLYWYQQILGQGPKLLIQFQNNGVVDDSQLPKDRFSAERLKGVDSTLKIQPAKLEDSAVYLCASSSTGPGHQRGTQYFGPGTRLTVL.